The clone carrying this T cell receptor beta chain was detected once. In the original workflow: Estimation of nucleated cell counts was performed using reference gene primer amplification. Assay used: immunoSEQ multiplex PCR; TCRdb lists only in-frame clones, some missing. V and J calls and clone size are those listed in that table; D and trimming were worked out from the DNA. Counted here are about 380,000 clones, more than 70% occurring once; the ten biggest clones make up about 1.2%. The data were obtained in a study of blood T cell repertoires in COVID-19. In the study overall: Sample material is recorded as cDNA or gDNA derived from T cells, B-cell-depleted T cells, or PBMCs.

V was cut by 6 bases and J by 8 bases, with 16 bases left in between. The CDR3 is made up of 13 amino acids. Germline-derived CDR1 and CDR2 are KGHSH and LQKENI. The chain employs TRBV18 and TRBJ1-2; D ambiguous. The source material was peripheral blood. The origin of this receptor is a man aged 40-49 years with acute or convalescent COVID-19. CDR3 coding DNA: TGTGCCAGCTCCGGGATGAGTCGGGAAGGCTACACCTTC. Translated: CASSGMSREGYTF.